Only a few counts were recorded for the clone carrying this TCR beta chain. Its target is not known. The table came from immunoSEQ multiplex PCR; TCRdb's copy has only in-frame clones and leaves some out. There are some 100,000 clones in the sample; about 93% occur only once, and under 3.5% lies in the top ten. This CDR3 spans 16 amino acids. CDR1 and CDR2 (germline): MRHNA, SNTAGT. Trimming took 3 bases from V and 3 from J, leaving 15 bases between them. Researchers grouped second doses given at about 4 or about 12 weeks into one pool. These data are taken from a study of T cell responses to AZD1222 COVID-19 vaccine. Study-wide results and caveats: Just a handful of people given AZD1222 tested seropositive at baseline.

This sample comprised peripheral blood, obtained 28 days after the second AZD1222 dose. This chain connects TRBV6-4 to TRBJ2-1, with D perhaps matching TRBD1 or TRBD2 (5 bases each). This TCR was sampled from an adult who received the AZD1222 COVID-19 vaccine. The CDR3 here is CASSEGWDGDYNEQFF. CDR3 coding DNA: TGTGCCAGCAGTGAAGGGTGGGACGGGGACTACAATGAGCAGTTCTTC.